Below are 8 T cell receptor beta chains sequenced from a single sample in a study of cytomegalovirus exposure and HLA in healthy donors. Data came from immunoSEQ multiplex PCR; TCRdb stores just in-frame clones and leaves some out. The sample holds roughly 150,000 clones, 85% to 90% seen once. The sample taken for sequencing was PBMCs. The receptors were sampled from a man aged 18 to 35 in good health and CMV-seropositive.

DNA of the CDR3: TGTGCCAGCAGCTTAGTCGCAGACTCCTACGAGCAGTACTTC. Translation: CASSLVADSYEQYF. The gene calls are TRBV7-9 and TRBJ2-7; D is ambiguous. Germline assignment: CDR1 SEHNR and CDR2 FQNEAQ (reference sequence). The CDR3 is 14 residues long. Trimming removed 1 base from V and 0 bases from J, with 7 bases in between. The whole variable domain, filled in from reference TRBV7-9 and TRBJ2-7, reads DTGVSQNPRHKITKRGQNVTFRCDPISEHNRLYWYRQTLGQGPEFLTYFQNEAQLEKSRLLSDRFSAERPKGSFSTLEIQRTEQGDSAMYLCASSLVADSYEQYFGPGTRLTVT.

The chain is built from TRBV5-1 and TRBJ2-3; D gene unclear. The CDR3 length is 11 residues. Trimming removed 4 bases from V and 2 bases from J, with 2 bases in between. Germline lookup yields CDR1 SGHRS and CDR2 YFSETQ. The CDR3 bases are TGCGCCAGCAGCCTCACAGATACGCAGTATTTT. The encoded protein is CASSLTDTQYF.

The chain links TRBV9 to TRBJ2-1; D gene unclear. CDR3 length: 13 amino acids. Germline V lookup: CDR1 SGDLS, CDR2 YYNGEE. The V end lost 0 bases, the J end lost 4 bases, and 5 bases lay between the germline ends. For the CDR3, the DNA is TGTGCCAGCAGCGTAGCCCCTTACAATGAGCAGTTCTTC. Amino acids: CASSVAPYNEQFF. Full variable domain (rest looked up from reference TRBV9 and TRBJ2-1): DSGVTQTPKHLITATGQRVTLRCSPRSGDLSVYWYQQSLDQGLQFLIQYYNGEERAKGNILERFSAQQFPDLHSELNLSSLELGDSALYFCASSVAPYNEQFFGPGTRLTVL.

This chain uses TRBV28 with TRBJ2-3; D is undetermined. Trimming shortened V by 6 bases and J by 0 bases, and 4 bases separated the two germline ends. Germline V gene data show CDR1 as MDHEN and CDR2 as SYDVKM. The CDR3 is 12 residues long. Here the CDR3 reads CASSGSTDTQYF. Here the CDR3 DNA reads TGTGCCAGCAGCGGTAGCACAGATACGCAGTATTTT.

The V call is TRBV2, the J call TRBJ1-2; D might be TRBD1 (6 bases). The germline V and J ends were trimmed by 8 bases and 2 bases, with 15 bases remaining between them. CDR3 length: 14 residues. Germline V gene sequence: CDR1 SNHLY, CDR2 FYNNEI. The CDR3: CASATGGRNYGYTF. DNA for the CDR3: TGTGCCAGCGCGACCGGGGGGCGAAACTATGGCTACACCTTC.

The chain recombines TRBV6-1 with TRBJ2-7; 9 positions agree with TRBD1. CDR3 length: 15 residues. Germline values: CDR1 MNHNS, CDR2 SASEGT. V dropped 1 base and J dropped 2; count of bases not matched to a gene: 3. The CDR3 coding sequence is TGTGCCAGCAGTGAAGGGGGACAGGGAACCTACGAGCAGTACTTC. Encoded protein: CASSEGGQGTYEQYF.

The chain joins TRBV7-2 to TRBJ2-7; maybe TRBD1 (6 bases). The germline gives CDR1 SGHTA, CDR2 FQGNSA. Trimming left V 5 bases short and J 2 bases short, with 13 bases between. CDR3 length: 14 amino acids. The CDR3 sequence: CASSKTGQAYEQYF. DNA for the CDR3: TGTGCCAGCAGCAAAACAGGGCAGGCCTACGAGCAGTACTTC. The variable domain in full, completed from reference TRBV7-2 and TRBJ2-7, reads GAGVSQSPSNKVTEKGKDVELRCDPISGHTALYWYRQSLGQGLEFLIYFQGNSAPDKSGLPSDRFSAERTGGSVSTLTIQRTQQEDSAVYLCASSKTGQAYEQYFGPGTRLTVT.

CDR3 residues: CASSLRLTPETQYF. The CDR3 bases are TGTGCCAGCAGCTTGAGACTCACTCCAGAGACCCAGTACTTC. The genes are TRBV5-6 and TRBJ2-5, with no clear D. V was pared by 1 base and J by 4 bases, with 11 bases between. Germline V CDR1 and CDR2: SGHDT, YYEEEE. CDR3 length equals 14 residues.